Listed below are T cell receptor beta chains from one sample, sequenced in a study of identical twins. TCRdb re-analysed the 5' RACE reads in MiXCR, keeping a single row per CDR3 protein. In the table there are 300,000 to 400,000 distinct CDR3 sequences, 9% to 15% of which are singletons. The same specimen was also included in a second study, on yellow fever vaccine responses in identical twins.

The source material was CD8+ T cells sorted from blood. The receptors originated from a woman aged 18 to 35 in good health. CDR3s include the opening cysteine and the closing phenylalanine or tryptophan. A D gene is named only where the DNA matches it firmly. Clone size, where shown, is once, few, many, or a class for clones that have expanded.

abundance: few
v_gene: TRBV7-2
d_gene: .
j_gene: TRBJ1-1
CDR3aa: CASSSRGLDTEAFF
CDR3nt: TGTGCCAGCAGCTCCCGGGGACTAGACACTGAAGCTTTCTTT

abundance: many
v_gene: TRBV4-1
d_gene: .
j_gene: TRBJ2-5
CDR3aa: CASSQGVKETQYF
CDR3nt: TGCGCCAGCAGCCAAGGGGTAAAAGAGACCCAGTACTTC

abundance: .
v_gene: TRBV28
d_gene: TRBD1
j_gene: TRBJ2-3
CDR3aa: CASSLYAPGQGSDTQYF
CDR3nt: TGTGCCAGCAGTTTATATGCCCCGGGACAGGGTTCAGATACGCAGTATTTT

abundance: many
v_gene: TRBV5-1
d_gene: TRBD1
j_gene: TRBJ2-3
CDR3aa: CASSLDGQGVDTQYF
CDR3nt: TGCGCCAGCAGCTTGGATGGACAGGGGGTGGATACGCAGTATTTT

abundance: .
v_gene: TRBV27
d_gene: .
j_gene: TRBJ1-2
CDR3aa: CASSRGGDRLVGYTF
CDR3nt: TGTGCCAGCAGTCGCGGGGGCGACAGGCTGGTTGGCTACACCTTC

abundance: few
v_gene: TRBV5-1
d_gene: .
j_gene: TRBJ2-7
CDR3aa: CASSLSAYRYYEQYF
CDR3nt: TGCGCCAGCAGCTTGTCGGCATACCGCTACTACGAGCAGTACTTC

abundance: few
v_gene: TRBV27
d_gene: TRBD2
j_gene: TRBJ2-3
CDR3aa: CASSPPPGGGIIDTQYF
CDR3nt: TGTGCCAGCAGTCCCCCCCCCGGGGGGGGCATTATAGATACGCAGTATTTT

abundance: .
v_gene: TRBV6-5
d_gene: .
j_gene: TRBJ1-2
CDR3aa: CASSYLRQGLNYGYTF
CDR3nt: TGTGCCAGCAGTTACCTTCGGCAGGGCCTTAACTATGGCTACACCTTC

abundance: .
v_gene: TRBV6-5
d_gene: .
j_gene: TRBJ2-1
CDR3aa: CASSYSAPAWRRNNEQFF
CDR3nt: TGTGCCAGCAGTTACTCAGCCCCCGCCTGGCGGAGGAACAATGAGCAGTTCTTC

abundance: .
v_gene: TRBV5-5
d_gene: TRBD2
j_gene: TRBJ2-7
CDR3aa: CASSLTSGREYEQYF
CDR3nt: TGTGCCAGCAGCTTGACTAGCGGGAGGGAGTACGAGCAGTACTTC

abundance: few
v_gene: TRBV27
d_gene: .
j_gene: TRBJ1-2
CDR3aa: CASSATGTGYGYTF
CDR3nt: TGTGCCAGCAGTGCAACGGGGACGGGATATGGCTACACCTTC

abundance: .
v_gene: TRBV4-1
d_gene: TRBD1
j_gene: TRBJ2-4
CDR3aa: CASSYRDSETPKNIQYF
CDR3nt: TGCGCCAGCAGCTACCGGGACAGCGAAACCCCCAAAAACATTCAGTACTTC

abundance: many
v_gene: TRBV29-1
d_gene: .
j_gene: TRBJ2-3
CDR3aa: CSVDQPPGSDTQYF
CDR3nt: TGCAGCGTCGACCAGCCCCCGGGTTCCGATACGCAGTATTTT

abundance: .
v_gene: TRBV12-3/TRBV12-4
d_gene: TRBD2
j_gene: TRBJ2-7
CDR3aa: CASSLAGEGVREQYF
CDR3nt: TGTGCCAGCAGCCTAGCGGGAGAGGGGGTGCGAGAGCAGTACTTC

abundance: few
v_gene: TRBV9
d_gene: TRBD1
j_gene: TRBJ2-5
CDR3aa: CASSPRYSGGLETQYF
CDR3nt: TGTGCCAGCAGCCCCCGTTACTCAGGGGGCCTGGAGACCCAGTACTTC

abundance: .
v_gene: TRBV10-3
d_gene: .
j_gene: TRBJ2-2
CDR3aa: CAISDVAGELFF
CDR3nt: TGTGCCATCAGTGACGTGGCCGGGGAGCTGTTTTTT

abundance: .
v_gene: TRBV9
d_gene: .
j_gene: TRBJ2-1
CDR3aa: CASSVSSLNEQFF
CDR3nt: TGTGCCAGCAGCGTATCCAGTCTCAATGAGCAGTTCTTC

abundance: many
v_gene: TRBV9
d_gene: .
j_gene: TRBJ2-7
CDR3aa: CASSVGGNPYEQYF
CDR3nt: TGTGCCAGCAGCGTCGGCGGGAACCCCTACGAGCAGTACTTC

abundance: .
v_gene: TRBV14
d_gene: .
j_gene: TRBJ2-1
CDR3aa: CASSQEISAPSYWDEQFF
CDR3nt: TGTGCCAGCAGCCAAGAGATATCGGCACCCTCCTACTGGGATGAGCAGTTCTTC

abundance: many
v_gene: TRBV15
d_gene: .
j_gene: TRBJ1-4
CDR3aa: CATSSADEKLFF
CDR3nt: TGTGCCACCAGCAGTGCCGACGAAAAACTGTTTTTT

abundance: many
v_gene: TRBV4-1
d_gene: .
j_gene: TRBJ1-2
CDR3aa: CASSQAPQGSFYGYTF
CDR3nt: TGCGCCAGCAGCCAAGCCCCACAGGGATCGTTCTATGGCTACACCTTC